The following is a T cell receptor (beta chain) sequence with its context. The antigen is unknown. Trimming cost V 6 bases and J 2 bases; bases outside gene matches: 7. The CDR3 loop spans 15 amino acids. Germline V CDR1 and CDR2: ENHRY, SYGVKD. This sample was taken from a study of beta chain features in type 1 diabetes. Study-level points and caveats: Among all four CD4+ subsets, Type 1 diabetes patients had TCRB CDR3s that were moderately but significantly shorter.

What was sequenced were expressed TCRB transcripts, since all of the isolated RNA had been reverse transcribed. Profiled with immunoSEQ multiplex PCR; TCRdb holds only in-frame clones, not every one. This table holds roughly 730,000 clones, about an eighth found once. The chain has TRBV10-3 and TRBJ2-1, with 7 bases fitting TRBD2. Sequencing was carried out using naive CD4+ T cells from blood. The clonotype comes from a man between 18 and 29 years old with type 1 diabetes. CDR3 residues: CAIRGAGTTYNEQFF. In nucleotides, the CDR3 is TGTGCCATCAGGGGAGCGGGGACCACCTACAATGAGCAGTTCTTC.